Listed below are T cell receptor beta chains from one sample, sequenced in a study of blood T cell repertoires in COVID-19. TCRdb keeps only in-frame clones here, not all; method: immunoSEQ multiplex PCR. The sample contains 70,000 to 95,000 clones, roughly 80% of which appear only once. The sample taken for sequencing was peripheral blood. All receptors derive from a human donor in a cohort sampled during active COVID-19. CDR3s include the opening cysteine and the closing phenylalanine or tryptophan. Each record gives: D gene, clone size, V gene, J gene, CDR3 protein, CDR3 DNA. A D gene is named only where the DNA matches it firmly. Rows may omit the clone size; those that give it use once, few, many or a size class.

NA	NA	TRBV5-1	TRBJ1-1	CASSLLAGEGEAFF	TGCGCCAGCAGCTTGCTCGCGGGAGAGGGTGAAGCTTTCTTT
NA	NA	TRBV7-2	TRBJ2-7	CASSRDNSYEQYF	TGTGCCAGCAGCCGGGACAACTCCTACGAGCAGTACTTC
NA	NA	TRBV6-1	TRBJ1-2	CASSESRNGYTF	TGTGCCAGCAGTGAATCCAGAAATGGCTACACCTTC
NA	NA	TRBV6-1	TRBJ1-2	CASSEALWGHYGYTF	TGTGCCAGCAGTGAAGCGCTCTGGGGGCATTATGGCTACACCTTC
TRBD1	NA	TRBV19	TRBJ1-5	CASRGGQAGNQPQHF	TGTGCCAGTAGGGGGGGACAGGCCGGCAATCAGCCCCAGCATTTT
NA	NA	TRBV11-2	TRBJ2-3	CASSLVYRDSKTDTQYF	TGTGCCAGCAGCTTAGTATATAGGGACTCTAAAACAGATACGCAGTATTTT
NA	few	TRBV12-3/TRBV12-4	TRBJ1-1	CASSWGVRTEAFF	TGTGCCAGCAGTTGGGGGGTAAGGACTGAAGCTTTCTTT
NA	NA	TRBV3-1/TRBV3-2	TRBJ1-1	CASSPFTGKTEAFF	TGTGCCAGCAGCCCTTTTACAGGGAAGACTGAAGCTTTCTTT
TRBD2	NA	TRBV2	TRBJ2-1	CASREQTSGIPGRRGNEQFF	TGTGCCAGCAGGGAACAGACTAGCGGGATTCCGGGCCGGAGGGGGAATGAGCAGTTCTTC
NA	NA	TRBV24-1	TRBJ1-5	CATSGGQPSNQPQHF	TGTGCCACCAGTGGGGGGCAGCCTAGCAATCAGCCCCAGCATTTT
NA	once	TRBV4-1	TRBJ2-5	CASSQENSLPPETQYF	TGCGCCAGCAGCCAAGAGAACTCCCTCCCCCCGGAGACCCAGTACTTC
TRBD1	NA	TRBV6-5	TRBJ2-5	CASSSRDRGLETQYF	TGTGCCAGCAGTTCACGGGACAGGGGGCTAGAGACCCAGTACTTC
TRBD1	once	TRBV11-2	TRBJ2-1	CASSQGQGFNEQFF	TGTGCCAGCAGCCAGGGACAGGGTTTTAATGAGCAGTTCTTC
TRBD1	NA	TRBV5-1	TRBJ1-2	CASSFDSQGGYGYTF	TGCGCCAGCAGCTTCGACTCACAGGGGGGATATGGCTACACCTTC
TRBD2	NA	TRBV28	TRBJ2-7	CASSSGGPFYEQYF	TGTGCCAGCAGTTCGGGGGGGCCCTTCTACGAGCAGTACTTC
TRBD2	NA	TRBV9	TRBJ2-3	CASSGRSPGAGGTDTQYF	TGTGCCAGCAGCGGTCGCTCTCCGGGAGCGGGGGGCACAGATACGCAGTATTTT
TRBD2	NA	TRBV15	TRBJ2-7	CATSKSGGALYEQYF	TGTGCCACCAGCAAAAGCGGGGGGGCCCTTTACGAGCAGTACTTC
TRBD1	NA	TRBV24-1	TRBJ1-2	CATSDYESGGGYTF	TGTGCCACCAGTGATTATGAATCAGGGGGCGGCTACACCTTC
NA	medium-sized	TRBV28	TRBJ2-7	CASSRMGHYEQYF	TGTGCCAGCAGCCGTATGGGGCATTACGAGCAGTACTTC
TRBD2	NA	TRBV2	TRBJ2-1	CASSVQAGATQFF	TGTGCCAGCAGTGTTCAAGCGGGGGCGACCCAGTTCTTC
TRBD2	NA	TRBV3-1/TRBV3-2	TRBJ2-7	CASSPFSGAEQYF	TGTGCCAGCAGCCCATTTAGCGGGGCTGAGCAGTACTTC
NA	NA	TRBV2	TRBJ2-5	CASSGGRAGQETQYF	TGTGCCAGCAGTGGTGGAAGGGCGGGCCAAGAGACCCAGTACTTC
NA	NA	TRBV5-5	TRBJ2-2	CASTRGLGTGELFF	TGTGCCAGCACCCGGGGTCTCGGGACCGGGGAGCTGTTTTTT
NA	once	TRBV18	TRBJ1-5	CASSPFHSSDQPQHF	TGTGCCAGCTCACCATTCCATAGTAGTGATCAGCCCCAGCATTTT
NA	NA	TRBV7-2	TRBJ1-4	CASSLIGGTGEKLFF	TGTGCCAGCAGCTTAATCGGGGGGACGGGGGAAAAACTGTTTTTT
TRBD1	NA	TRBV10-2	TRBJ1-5	CASSKQGADQPQHF	TGCGCCAGCAGTAAACAGGGGGCAGATCAGCCCCAGCATTTT
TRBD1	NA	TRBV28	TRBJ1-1	CASSITGTGGFTEAFF	TGTGCCAGCAGTATCACAGGGACAGGGGGTTTCACTGAAGCTTTCTTT
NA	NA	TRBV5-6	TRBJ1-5	CASSSLQGNQPQHF	TGTGCCAGCAGCTCCCTGCAGGGGAATCAGCCCCAGCATTTT